This entry is about one TCR beta chain. There are many counts of this clonotype. Its cognate antigen has yet to be identified. Within one base of it there is no much larger clone, and no base qualities were kept. Ophthalmopathy patients were characterized by moderately to severely active disease, a Clinical Activity Score of at least 3, a NOSPECS grade of at least 4, and a disease duration under 3 months. Anyone with other autoimmune diseases, uncontrolled infections, pregnancy or lactation was excluded from the study. Diagnosis was based on clinical symptoms, serum thyroxine, TRAb, thyroid ultrasound and orbital computed tomography. Using Ficoll-Paque density gradient centrifugation, PBMCs were isolated from less than 11 ml of fresh peripheral blood. Total RNA was extracted with Trizol reagent and quality-checked on an Agilent 2100 Bioanalyzer. For repertoire sequencing, the TCR beta CDR3 regions were amplified from RNA transcripts. The first round of RT-PCR was done with HTBI primers and the Qiagen OneStep RT-PCR kit, and was followed by a second round of multiplex PCR, then size selection and purification. Libraries were sequenced on an Illumina HiSeq2000 using paired-end 100 bp reads. In the authors' own workflow: Reads were processed with SOAPnuke, discarding reads with adapters, uncalled bases, mean Phred below 15, or no exact constant-primer or identifier match. High-quality paired reads were merged with COPE v1.2.5. Unique nucleotide sequences were defined as clonotypes and aligned to IMGT TRB V, D and J references using MiTCR v1.1. The analysis was limited to V-J combinations with a frequency above 0.0001, which together covered more than 98% of repertoires. For each V-J combination, a TCR clonal expansion and chaos score was defined as the ratio of F50 clonal expansion to chaos observed in the TCRdist matrix. Welch's t-statistics and random forest were used to reduce the features to about 14 V-J combinations, which were then used as input to a naive Bayes classifier. The similarity between thyroid and blood repertoires was quantified using the Morisita-Horn index. The public reads were reanalyzed by TCRdb: fastp trimming at Q25, MiXCR alignment, in-frame beta chains only. All rows with the same CDR3 protein become a single entry with the most common DNA and genes. It is TCRdb's table, rather than the study itself, that gives the V and J calls and clone size. This sample comprises 200,000 to 250,000 distinct CDR3 sequences, about 22% of them detected only once. The ten top clones hold 43% of the sample.

The germline V end is reduced by 4 bases and the J end by 5 bases; junction bases left unmatched: 9. CDR1 and CDR2, per the germline V gene, are SGHTS and YDEGEE. Inclusive of the bounding cysteine and phenylalanine, the CDR3 is 15 residues long. Only the CDR3 portion is preserved as DNA: 45 bases, with reading frame beginning at the first base. The data originate from a study of Graves' ophthalmopathy and Graves' hyperthyroidism listed by TCRdb under 2018. Broadly, across the study: Peripheral blood samples were taken at the time of initial diagnosis, before any treatment was given. For independent validation, a separate cohort was made up of 18 to 20 hyperthyroidism patients plus 17 patients who later progressed from hyperthyroidism to ophthalmopathy. Following sampling, methimazole starting at 30 mg daily was administered to hyperthyroidism patients, and high-dose intravenous methylprednisolone was administered to ophthalmopathy patients. To tell Graves' ophthalmopathy apart from Graves' hyperthyroidism, and to predict which patients would progress to ophthalmopathy, the study relied on TCR beta repertoire signatures. The 100 discovery patients were randomly divided into training and test sets at a 7:3 ratio. In total, 135 blood samples were TCR-sequenced: 40 to 45 ophthalmopathy, around 75 hyperthyroidism and about 17 hyperthyroidism-to-ophthalmopathy patients. To explore V-J signatures that separate ophthalmopathy from hyperthyroidism, a discovery set of about a hundred patients was enrolled, consisting of about 45 with ophthalmopathy and around 57 with stable hyperthyroidism. T-cell repertoires of thyroid tissue and blood were compared in more than 5 hyperthyroidism patients.

The paper's findings and limits, for the study overall: Among expanded thyroid clonotypes with frequency above 0.001, most also showed up in blood, which suggests that blood repertoires may reflect the thyroid immune response. In validation, the model predicted ophthalmopathy progression with about 64% sensitivity and less than 80% specificity; 12 predicted patients were CT-confirmed with GO in a median of around 6 months. In cross-validation, the 13-signature model distinguished ophthalmopathy from stable hyperthyroidism with 85% to 90% sensitivity and about 81% specificity, and in the test set the corresponding values were roughly 80% and 76%. No statistical method was used to predetermine the sample size, and group allocation was not hidden from the investigators.

The receptor comes from a woman between 45 and 60 years old with Graves' ophthalmopathy. Donor details come from another sample of the same person, matched by shared clones. Material for sequencing was peripheral blood. This chain joins TRBV5-8 to TRBJ2-5; TRBD1 matches 9 bases in the middle. The DNA is TGTGCCAGCAGCGCGGCCGGGACAGGGTCGGAGACCCAGTACTTC. Its translation reads: CASSAAGTGSETQYF.